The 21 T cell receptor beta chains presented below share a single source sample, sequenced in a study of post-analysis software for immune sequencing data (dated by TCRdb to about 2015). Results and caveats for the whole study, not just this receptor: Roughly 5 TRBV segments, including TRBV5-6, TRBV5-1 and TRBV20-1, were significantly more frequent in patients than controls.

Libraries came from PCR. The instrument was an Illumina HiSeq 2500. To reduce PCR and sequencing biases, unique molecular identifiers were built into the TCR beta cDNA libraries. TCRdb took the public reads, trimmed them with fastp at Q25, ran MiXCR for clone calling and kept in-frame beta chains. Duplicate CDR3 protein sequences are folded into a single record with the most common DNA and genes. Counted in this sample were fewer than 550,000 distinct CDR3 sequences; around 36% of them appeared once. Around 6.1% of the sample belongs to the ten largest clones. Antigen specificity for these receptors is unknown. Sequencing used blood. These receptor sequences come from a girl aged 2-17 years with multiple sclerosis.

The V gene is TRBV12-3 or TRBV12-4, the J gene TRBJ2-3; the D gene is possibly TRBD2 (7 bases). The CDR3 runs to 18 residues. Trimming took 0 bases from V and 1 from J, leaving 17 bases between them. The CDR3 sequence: CASSLAPWRGGRTDTQYF. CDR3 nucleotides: TGTGCCAGCAGTTTAGCCCCCTGGAGGGGGGGGCGCACAGATACGCAGTATTTT.

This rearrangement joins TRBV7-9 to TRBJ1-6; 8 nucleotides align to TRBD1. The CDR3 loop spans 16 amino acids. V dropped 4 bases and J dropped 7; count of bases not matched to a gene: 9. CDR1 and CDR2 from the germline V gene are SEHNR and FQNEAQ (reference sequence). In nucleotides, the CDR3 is TGTGCCAGCAGCTCAGCTCAGGGGGCGCGAAATTCACCCCTCCACTTT. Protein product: CASSSAQGARNSPLHF. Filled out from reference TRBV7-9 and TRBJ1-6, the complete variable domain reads DTGVSQNPRHKITKRGQNVTFRCDPISEHNRLYWYRQTLGQGPEFLTYFQNEAQLEKSRLLSDRFSAERPKGSFSTLEIQRTEQGDSAMYLCASSSAQGARNSPLHFGNGTRLTVT.

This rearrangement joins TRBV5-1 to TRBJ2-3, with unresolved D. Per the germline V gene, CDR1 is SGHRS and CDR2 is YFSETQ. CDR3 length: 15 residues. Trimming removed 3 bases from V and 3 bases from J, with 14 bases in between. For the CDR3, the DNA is TGCGCCAGCAGCTCGGGCGTGGGTAGGACAGATACGCAGTATTTT. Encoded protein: CASSSGVGRTDTQYF.

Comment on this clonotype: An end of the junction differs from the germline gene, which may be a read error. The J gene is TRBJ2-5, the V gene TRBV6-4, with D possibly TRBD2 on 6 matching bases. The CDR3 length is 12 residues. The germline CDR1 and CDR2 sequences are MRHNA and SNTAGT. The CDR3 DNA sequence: TGTGTCAGCAGTGGGCCAGCGGGGACCCAGTACTTC. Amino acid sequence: CVSSGPAGTQYF.

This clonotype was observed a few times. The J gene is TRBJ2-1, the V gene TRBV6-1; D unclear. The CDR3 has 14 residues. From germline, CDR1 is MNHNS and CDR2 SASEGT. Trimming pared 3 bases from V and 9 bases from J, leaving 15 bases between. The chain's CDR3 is CASSDPPSLGEQFF. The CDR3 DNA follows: TGTGCCAGCAGTGACCCGCCATCATTGGGTGAGCAGTTCTTC.

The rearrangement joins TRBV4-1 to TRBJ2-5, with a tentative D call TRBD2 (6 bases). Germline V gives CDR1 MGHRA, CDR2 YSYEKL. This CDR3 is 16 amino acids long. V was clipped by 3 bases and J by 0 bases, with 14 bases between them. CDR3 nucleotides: TGCGCCAGCAGCCACCCCGGACGGGAGTACCAAGAGACCCAGTACTTC. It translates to CASSHPGREYQETQYF.

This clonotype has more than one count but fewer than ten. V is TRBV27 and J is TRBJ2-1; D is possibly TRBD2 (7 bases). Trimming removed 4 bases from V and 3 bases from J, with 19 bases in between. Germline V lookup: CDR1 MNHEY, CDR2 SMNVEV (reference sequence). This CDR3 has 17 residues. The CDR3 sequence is CASSSPGAGVVYNEQFF. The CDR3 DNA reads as TGTGCCAGCAGTTCGCCGGGGGCGGGGGTCGTCTACAATGAGCAGTTCTTC.

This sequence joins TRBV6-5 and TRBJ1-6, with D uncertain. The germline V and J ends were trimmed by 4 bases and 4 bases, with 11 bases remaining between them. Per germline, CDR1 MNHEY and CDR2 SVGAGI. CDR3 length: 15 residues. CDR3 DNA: TGTGCCAGCAGTTTGATCGGGCAGTATAATTCACCCCTCCACTTT. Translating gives CASSLIGQYNSPLHF.

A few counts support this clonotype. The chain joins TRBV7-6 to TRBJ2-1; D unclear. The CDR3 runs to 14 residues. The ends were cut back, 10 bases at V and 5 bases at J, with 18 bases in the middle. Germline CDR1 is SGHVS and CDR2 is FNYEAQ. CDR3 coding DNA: TGTGCCACTGGGCTGGACGAGAACGACAATGAGCAGTTCTTC. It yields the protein CATGLDENDNEQFF.

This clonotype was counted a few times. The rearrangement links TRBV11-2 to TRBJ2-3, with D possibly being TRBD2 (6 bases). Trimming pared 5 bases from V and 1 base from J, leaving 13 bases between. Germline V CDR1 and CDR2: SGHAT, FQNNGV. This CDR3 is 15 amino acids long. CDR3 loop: CASSALAFGTDTQYF. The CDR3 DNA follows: TGTGCCAGCAGCGCTCTAGCGTTTGGCACAGATACGCAGTATTTT. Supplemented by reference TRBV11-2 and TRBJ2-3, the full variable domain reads EAGVAQSPRYKIIEKRQSVAFWCNPISGHATLYWYQQILGQGPKLLIQFQNNGVVDDSQLPKDRFSAERLKGVDSTLKIQPAKLEDSAVYLCASSALAFGTDTQYFGPGTRLTVL.

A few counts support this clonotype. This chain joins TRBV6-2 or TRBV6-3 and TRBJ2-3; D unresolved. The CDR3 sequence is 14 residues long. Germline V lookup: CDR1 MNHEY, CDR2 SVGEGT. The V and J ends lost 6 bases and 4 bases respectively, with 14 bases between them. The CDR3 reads CASSRNLPSDTQYF. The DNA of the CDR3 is TGTGCCAGCAGCCGAAACCTCCCCTCAGATACGCAGTATTTT.

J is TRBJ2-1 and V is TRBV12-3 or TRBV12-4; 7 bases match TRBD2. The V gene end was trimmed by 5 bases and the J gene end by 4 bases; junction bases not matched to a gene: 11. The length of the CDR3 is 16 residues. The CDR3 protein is CASSVAGLADYNEQFF. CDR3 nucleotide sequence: TGTGCCAGCAGTGTTGCGGGGCTAGCGGATTACAATGAGCAGTTCTTC.

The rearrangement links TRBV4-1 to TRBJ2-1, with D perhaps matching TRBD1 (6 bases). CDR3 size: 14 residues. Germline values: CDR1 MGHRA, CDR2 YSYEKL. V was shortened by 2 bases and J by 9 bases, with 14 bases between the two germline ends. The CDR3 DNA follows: TGCGCCAGCAGCCAAATAGGACAGAAACGTGAGCAGTTCTTC. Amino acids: CASSQIGQKREQFF.

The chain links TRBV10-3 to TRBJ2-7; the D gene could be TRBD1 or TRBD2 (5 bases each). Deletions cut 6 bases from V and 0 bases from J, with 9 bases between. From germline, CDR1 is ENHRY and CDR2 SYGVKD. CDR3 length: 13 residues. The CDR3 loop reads CAISRDRSYEQYF. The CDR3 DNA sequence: TGTGCCATCAGCAGGGACCGCTCCTACGAGCAGTACTTC.

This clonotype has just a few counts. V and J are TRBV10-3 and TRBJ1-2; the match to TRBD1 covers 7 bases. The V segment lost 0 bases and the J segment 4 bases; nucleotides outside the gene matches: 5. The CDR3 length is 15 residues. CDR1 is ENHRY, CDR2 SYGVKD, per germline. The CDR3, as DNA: TGTGCCATCAGTGAGTCGGGGGACAGCTTCTATGGCTACACCTTC. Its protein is CAISESGDSFYGYTF.

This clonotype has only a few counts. CDR3: CASSLGDSTYEQYF. The CDR3, as DNA: TGTGCCAGCAGCTTGGGGGACAGCACCTACGAGCAGTACTTC. This chain joins TRBV5-6 and TRBJ2-7; 7 nucleotides line up with TRBD1. This CDR3 is 14 amino acids long. In germline, CDR1 is SGHDT, CDR2 YYEEEE. Trimming at V came to 0 bases and at J to 2 bases, leaving 2 bases not matched to a gene. Full variable domain (missing parts from reference TRBV5-6 and TRBJ2-7): DAGVTQSPTHLIKTRGQQVTLRCSPKSGHDTVSWYQQALGQGPQFIFQYYEEEERQRGNFPDRFSGHQFPNYSSELNVNALLLGDSALYLCASSLGDSTYEQYFGPGTRLTVT.

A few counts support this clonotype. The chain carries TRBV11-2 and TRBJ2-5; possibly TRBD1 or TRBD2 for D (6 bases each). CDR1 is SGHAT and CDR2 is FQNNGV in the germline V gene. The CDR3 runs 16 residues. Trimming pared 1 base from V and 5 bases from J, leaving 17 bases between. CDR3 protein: CASSLGRGQGRETQYF. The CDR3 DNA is TGTGCCAGCAGCTTAGGTCGGGGGCAGGGGAGGGAGACCCAGTACTTC.

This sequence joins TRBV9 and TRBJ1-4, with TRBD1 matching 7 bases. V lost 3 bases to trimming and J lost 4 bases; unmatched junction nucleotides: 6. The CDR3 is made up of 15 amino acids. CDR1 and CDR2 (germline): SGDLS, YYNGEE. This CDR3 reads CASSEGDSVNEKLFF. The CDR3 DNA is TGTGCCAGCAGCGAGGGGGACAGCGTTAATGAAAAACTGTTTTTT. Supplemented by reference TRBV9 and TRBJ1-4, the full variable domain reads DSGVTQTPKHLITATGQRVTLRCSPRSGDLSVYWYQQSLDQGLQFLIQYYNGEERAKGNILERFSAQQFPDLHSELNLSSLELGDSALYFCASSEGDSVNEKLFFGSGTQLSVL.

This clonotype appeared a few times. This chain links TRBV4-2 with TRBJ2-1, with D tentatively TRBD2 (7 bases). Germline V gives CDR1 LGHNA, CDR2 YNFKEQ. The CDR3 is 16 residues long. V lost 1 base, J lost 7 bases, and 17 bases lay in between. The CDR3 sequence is CASSQGRAGARNEQFF. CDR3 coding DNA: TGTGCCAGCAGCCAAGGGAGGGCGGGGGCGAGGAATGAGCAGTTCTTC.

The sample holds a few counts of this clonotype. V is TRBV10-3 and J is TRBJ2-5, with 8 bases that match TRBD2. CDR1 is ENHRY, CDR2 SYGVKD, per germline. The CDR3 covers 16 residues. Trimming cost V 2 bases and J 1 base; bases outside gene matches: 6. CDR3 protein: CAISEEGLAPQETQYF. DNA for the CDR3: TGTGCCATCAGTGAGGAAGGACTAGCACCCCAAGAGACCCAGTACTTC.

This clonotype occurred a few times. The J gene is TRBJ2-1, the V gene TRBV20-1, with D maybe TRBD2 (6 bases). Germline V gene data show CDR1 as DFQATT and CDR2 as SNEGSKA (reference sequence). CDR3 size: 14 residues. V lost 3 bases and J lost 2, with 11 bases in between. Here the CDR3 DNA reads TGCAGTGCTAGCTCCGGGACTCCCTACAATGAGCAGTTCTTC. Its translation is CSASSGTPYNEQFF.